These T cell receptor beta chains were read from a single sample in a study of Ad26.COV2.S vaccination and SARS-CoV-2 variants. Profiling relied on immunoSEQ multiplex PCR, and the TCRdb table lists in-frame clones only, not all of them. The profile covers 300,000 to 350,000 clones, with 86% appearing a single time and under 2% taken by the ten largest. Here the sequenced sample was peripheral blood, taken in a trial of Ad26.COV2.S vaccine versus placebo. These TCRs come from a person aged 18-65 years who received the Ad26.COV2.S COVID-19 vaccine or a placebo. Each CDR3 is given with its conserved first and last residue. A D gene is named only where the DNA matches it firmly. Size is stated for part of the rows, as once, few or many counts, or as a class when the clone is expanded.

d_call | clone_size | j_call | v_call | cdr3_length | cdr3_aa | cdr3_nt
- | - | TRBJ2-7 | TRBV21-1 | 15 | CASSPNRGLGYEQYF | TGTGCCAGCAGCCCTAACAGGGGGCTTGGTTACGAGCAGTACTTC
TRBD1 | - | TRBJ1-6 | TRBV5-4 | 16 | CASSPRGDRNYSPLHF | TGTGCCAGCAGCCCAAGGGGGGACAGAAACTATTCACCCCTCCACTTT
- | - | TRBJ1-1 | TRBV7-9 | 15 | CASYYSGGVTAEAFF | TGTGCCAGTTATTATAGTGGCGGGGTAACAGCTGAAGCTTTCTTT
- | - | TRBJ2-3 | TRBV4-3 | 15 | CASSQQRGGADTQYF | TGCGCCAGCAGCCAACAGAGGGGAGGCGCAGATACGCAGTATTTT
- | - | TRBJ1-2 | TRBV5-1 | 11 | CASGPEGGYTF | TGCGCCAGCGGCCCAGAAGGAGGCTACACCTTC
- | - | TRBJ1-2 | TRBV12-3/TRBV12-4 | 13 | CASSSREDYGYTF | TGTGCCAGCAGTTCCAGGGAGGACTATGGCTACACCTTC
- | once | TRBJ2-3 | TRBV7-2 | 14 | CASSPGQSTDTQYF | TGTGCCAGCAGCCCAGGACAGAGCACAGATACGCAGTATTTT
- | - | TRBJ2-2 | TRBV20-1 | 11 | CSASDTGELFF | TGCAGTGCTAGCGATACCGGGGAGCTGTTTTTT
TRBD1 | - | TRBJ2-7 | TRBV6-5 | 13 | CASSRQGSYEQYF | TGTGCCAGCAGTCGACAGGGCTCTTACGAGCAGTACTTC
TRBD2 | - | TRBJ2-3 | TRBV15 | 15 | CATSRTRGGGDTQYF | TGTGCCACCAGCAGAACACGGGGGGGAGGAGATACGCAGTATTTT
- | - | TRBJ2-2 | TRBV30 | 16 | CAWTPTRITNTGELFF | TGTGCCTGGACCCCCACTAGAATTACGAACACCGGGGAGCTGTTTTTT
TRBD2 | - | TRBJ2-1 | TRBV29-1 | 16 | CSVEPRPSSGGASQFF | TGCAGCGTTGAACCGCGCCCCTCGAGCGGGGGGGCCAGTCAGTTCTTC
TRBD1 | - | TRBJ1-6 | TRBV3-1/TRBV3-2 | 15 | CASSGGGPNNSPLHF | TGTGCCAGCAGCGGAGGGGGCCCTAATAATTCACCCCTCCACTTT
TRBD1 | - | TRBJ1-6 | TRBV6-5 | 13 | CASQTGMNSPLHF | TGTGCCAGCCAGACAGGGATGAATTCACCCCTCCACTTT
TRBD2 | - | TRBJ2-1 | TRBV11-3 | 16 | CASSASGGAAYNEQFF | TGTGCCAGCAGCGCAAGCGGGGGGGCCGCCTACAATGAGCAGTTCTTC
- | - | TRBJ2-3 | TRBV5-4 | 18 | CASMIPGRGGECSDTQYF | TGTGCCAGCATGATTCCTGGACGCGGTGGGGAATGTTCAGATACGCAGTATTTT
TRBD2 | once | TRBJ2-1 | TRBV5-1 | 15 | CASSIGTSSYNEQFF | TGCGCCAGCAGCATCGGGACTAGCTCCTACAATGAGCAGTTCTTC
- | - | TRBJ2-6 | TRBV11-2 | 16 | CASSLGSRAGANVLTF | TGTGCCAGCAGCTTAGGCAGTCGTGCTGGGGCCAACGTCCTGACTTTC
- | - | TRBJ2-1 | TRBV18 | 16 | CASSPREGNSYNEQFF | TGTGCCAGCTCACCACGAGAGGGAAACTCCTACAATGAGCAGTTCTTC
TRBD2 | - | TRBJ2-7 | TRBV5-6 | 16 | CASKLRAGGPTYEQYF | TGTGCCAGCAAGTTGCGAGCGGGGGGCCCAACCTACGAGCAGTACTTC
- | - | TRBJ1-2 | TRBV5-1 | 15 | CASSPVEGKGYGYTF | TGCGCCAGCAGCCCCGTGGAGGGTAAAGGCTATGGCTACACCTTC
- | - | TRBJ1-2 | TRBV6-4 | 13 | CASSDSMWGGYTF | TGTGCCAGCAGTGACTCGATGTGGGGCGGCTACACCTTC
- | few | TRBJ2-7 | TRBV6-2/TRBV6-3 | 12 | CASSMSSYEQYF | TGTGCCAGCAGTATGTCTTCCTACGAGCAGTACTTC